A single sample is the source of the 8 T cell receptor beta chains below, sequenced in a study of shared clonotypes between healthy human individuals. Positive CCR7 selection of CD45RO-negative cells yielded the naive CD8 cells, and terminally differentiated effector memory CD45RA+ cells were excluded. Assay used: immunoSEQ multiplex PCR; TCRdb lists only in-frame clones, some missing. This table holds roughly 1,800,000 clones, roughly 95% found once. Sequenced: naive CD8+ T cells sorted from blood. These receptors all come from a man between 18 and 35 years old in good health.

This chain connects TRBV30 to TRBJ1-5; D possibly corresponds to TRBD1 (6 bases). Germline CDR1 is GTSNPN and CDR2 is SVGIG (reference sequence). CDR3 length: 14 residues. The V gene lost 2 bases and the J gene lost 7 bases, with 15 bases spanning the gap. The CDR3 sequence is CAWSRGASGQPQHF. Here the CDR3 DNA reads TGTGCCTGGAGTCGGGGGGCTTCGGGGCAGCCCCAGCATTTT.

Comments on this clone: This sample includes further DNA sequences coding for the same CDR3. The chain recombines TRBV5-1 with TRBJ1-3; D not certain. V was clipped by 0 bases and J by 0 bases, with 13 bases between them. The CDR3 is 17 amino acids. Germline CDR1 SGHRS, CDR2 YFSETQ. CDR3 DNA: TGCGCCAGCAGCTTGGCAATTGGTGGATTCTCTGGAAACACCATATATTTT. It specifies CASSLAIGGFSGNTIYF.

The chain links TRBV6-5 to TRBJ1-6; TRBD1 matches 7 bases. The CDR3 length is 15 residues. Germline values: CDR1 MNHEY, CDR2 SVGAGI. The V and J ends lost 2 bases and 8 bases, in that order; junction bases with no gene match: 6. The CDR3 coding sequence is TGTGCCAGCAGTTACGTGACAGGGAGCGATTCACCCCTCCACTTT. It specifies CASSYVTGSDSPLHF.

The rearrangement uses TRBV9 and TRBJ2-3, with a possible D match to TRBD2 (7 bases). V was pared by 5 bases and J by 2 bases, with 15 bases between. The germline V gene encodes CDR1 SGDLS and CDR2 YYNGEE. The CDR3 sequence is 15 residues long. CDR3 sequence reads: CASRGAGASTDTQYF. The CDR3 DNA reads as TGTGCCAGCAGGGGGGCGGGAGCCTCCACAGATACGCAGTATTTT.

The rearrangement links TRBV2 to TRBJ1-2; D gene uncertain. Germline V CDR1 and CDR2: SNHLY, FYNNEI. The CDR3 has 11 amino acids. V lost 5 bases and J lost 3, with 4 bases in between. The CDR3 loop reads CASSLYYGYTF. CDR3 bases: TGTGCCAGCAGTCTCTACTATGGCTACACCTTC.

V gene TRBV5-1 combines with J gene TRBJ2-1; 8 nucleotides agree with TRBD2. V shed 0 bases, J shed 4 bases, and the junction held 6 bases outside the gene matches. CDR1 SGHRS and CDR2 YFSETQ come from the germline V gene. The CDR3 extends over 16 amino acids. The CDR3 DNA reads TGCGCCAGCAGCTTGGTGGTAAGCGGGAGTTACAATGAGCAGTTCTTC. Its translation: CASSLVVSGSYNEQFF.

V and J are TRBV11-2 and TRBJ2-1, with 12 bases that match TRBD2. The CDR3 contains 16 residues. Trimming removed 5 bases from V and 1 base from J; junction bases left unmatched: 3. From germline, CDR1 is SGHAT and CDR2 FQNNGV. CDR3 amino acids: CASSEGTSGSYNEQFF. The CDR3 nucleotides read TGTGCCAGCAGCGAGGGGACTAGCGGGTCCTACAATGAGCAGTTCTTC.

J is TRBJ2-7 and V is TRBV28; 10 bases agree with TRBD1. Germline V gene sequence: CDR1 MDHEN, CDR2 SYDVKM. V lost 6 bases, J lost 6 bases, and 11 bases stayed unmatched. The CDR3 consists of 15 residues. Here the CDR3 DNA reads TGTGCCAGCAGCCTCGGGACAGGGGATTTCTTCGAGCAGTACTTC. Encoded protein: CASSLGTGDFFEQYF.